These 18 T cell receptor beta chains originate from one sample sequenced in a study of T cell repertoires in cytomegalovirus infection. TCRdb independently ran MiXCR on the reads; one entry per CDR3 protein. The table includes roughly 800,000 distinct CDR3 sequences, almost 30% detected once. For these receptors, no antigen is known. Source: cultured CD8+ T cells from PBMCs, taken from culture after CMV antigen stimulation. The receptors shown here come from a human donor in good health (CMV status not recorded). Some clones in this sample may be carry-over from other donors' samples.

The V gene is TRBV7-6, the J gene TRBJ2-3, with TRBD2 matching over 8 bases. The J segment lost 6 bases and the V segment lost 3 bases, leaving 11 bases of the junction unmatched. Per germline, CDR1 SGHVS and CDR2 FNYEAQ. CDR3 length equals 16 residues. The CDR3 loop reads CASSFKKGRGGDTQYF. The CDR3 DNA is TGTGCCAGCAGCTTCAAAAAGGGACGGGGGGGTGATACGCAGTATTTT.

The gene calls are TRBV29-1 and TRBJ1-1; no clear D gene. The germline gives CDR1 SQVTM, CDR2 ANQGSEA. This CDR3 comprises 12 residues. Between the trimmed V and J ends, which lost 4 bases and 2 bases, there was a span of 8 bases. CDR3 sequence: CSVGVGNTEAFF. CDR3 DNA: TGCAGCGTTGGTGTGGGAAACACTGAAGCTTTCTTT.

The rearrangement links TRBV6-5 to TRBJ2-1, with D tentatively TRBD1 (7 bases). Germline V CDR1 and CDR2: MNHEY, SVGAGI. V lost 3 bases, J lost 5 bases, and 14 bases lay in between. The length of the CDR3 is 15 residues. The CDR3 here is CASSYRRGHDNEQFF. The CDR3 bases are TGTGCCAGCAGTTATAGGAGGGGGCATGACAATGAGCAGTTCTTC.

The V and J genes are TRBV5-5 and TRBJ2-2, with 10 bases that match TRBD2. The CDR3 extends over 18 amino acids. The J segment lost 5 bases and the V segment lost 4 bases, leaving 14 bases of the junction unmatched. CDR1 and CDR2 from the germline V gene are SGHKS and YYEKEE (reference sequence). The CDR3, as DNA: TGTGCCAGCAGCCCCCCAGCGGGGGGGCCGATAAGTACCGGGGAGCTGTTTTTT. The encoded protein is CASSPPAGGPISTGELFF.

In DNA, the CDR3 is TGTGCCACCGGGGGGTCGAAAGAGACCCAGTACTTC. This sequence encodes CATGGSKETQYF. This chain joins TRBV15 and TRBJ2-5; D might be TRBD2 (6 bases). Germline lookup yields CDR1 LNHNV and CDR2 YYDKDF (reference sequence). Trimming cost V 8 bases and J 3 bases, with 10 bases left between them. CDR3 length: 12 residues.

The chain joins TRBV20-1 to TRBJ1-3, with D tentatively TRBD1 (6 bases). The V end was cut by 0 bases, the J end by 0 bases, with 12 bases between. This CDR3 has 16 residues. The germline CDR1 and CDR2 sequences are DFQATT and SNEGSKA (reference sequence). The CDR3 loop reads CSARDGQGLSGNTIYF. The CDR3 DNA follows: TGCAGTGCTAGAGATGGGCAGGGGCTCTCTGGAAACACCATATATTTT.

This clonotype occurred a few times. This chain uses TRBV7-3 with TRBJ2-6; 9 bases fit TRBD1. Per germline, CDR1 SGHTA and CDR2 FQGTGA. Germline trimming cut 0 bases from V and 4 bases from J; bases unmatched to any gene: 10. The CDR3 is made up of 19 amino acids. The CDR3 here is CASSLTDRGHAGGANVLTF. The CDR3 DNA reads as TGTGCCAGCAGCTTAACGGACAGGGGCCACGCGGGAGGGGCCAACGTCCTGACTTTC. The variable domain in full, completed from reference TRBV7-3 and TRBJ2-6, reads GAGVSQTPSNKVTEKGKYVELRCDPISGHTALYWYRQSLGQGPEFLIYFQGTGAADDSGLPNDRFFAVRPEGSVSTLKIQRTERGDSAVYLCASSLTDRGHAGGANVLTFGAGSRLTVL.

J is TRBJ2-5 and V is TRBV12-3 or TRBV12-4; 11 nucleotides line up with TRBD1. This CDR3 is 15 amino acids long. V lost 3 bases, J lost 9 bases, and 9 bases stayed unmatched. The DNA of the CDR3 is TGTGCCAGCAGTTTCCGGGACAGGGGGTCTTGGGCCCAGTACTTC. Amino acids: CASSFRDRGSWAQYF.

This clonotype was detected many times. This chain connects TRBV7-6 to TRBJ1-2; D remains unclear. Trimming took off 4 bases at V and 4 bases at J, with 7 bases between the two ends. This CDR3 region has 12 residues. Germline V CDR1 and CDR2: SGHVS, FNYEAQ. The CDR3 reads CASSSSAYGYTF. The DNA of the CDR3 is TGTGCCAGCAGCTCTTCAGCCTATGGCTACACCTTC.

This clonotype was recorded a few times. The chain couples TRBV6-2 or TRBV6-3 to TRBJ2-4; D is perhaps TRBD1 or TRBD2 (5 bases each). The CDR3 is 14 amino acids. The germline V and J ends were trimmed by 1 base and 7 bases, with 11 bases remaining between them. Germline lookup yields CDR1 MNHEY and CDR2 SVGEGT. CDR3 region: CASSYYGAENIQYF. The CDR3 bases are TGTGCCAGCAGTTACTACGGGGCCGAGAACATTCAGTACTTC.

This clonotype was seen many times. The chain employs TRBV6-1 and TRBJ2-2; D possibly matches TRBD1 or TRBD2 (5 bases each). From germline, CDR1 is MNHNS and CDR2 SASEGT. Trimming left V 10 bases short and J 0 bases short, with 18 bases between. This CDR3 is built from 16 residues. This CDR3 reads CANQGDSETNTGELFF. Written as DNA, the CDR3 is TGTGCCAACCAGGGAGACTCGGAAACGAACACCGGGGAGCTGTTTTTT.

The rearrangement joins TRBV6-2 or TRBV6-3 to TRBJ2-7, with D perhaps matching TRBD1 (6 bases). The V gene's germline CDR1 is MNHEY and CDR2 SVGEGT. V lost 7 bases and J 3 bases, leaving 13 bases between the germline ends. This CDR3 is 13 amino acids long. CDR3 sequence: CASIPEGGYEQYV. CDR3 bases: TGTGCCAGCATTCCAGAAGGGGGCTACGAGCAGTACGTC.

The chain joins TRBV20-1 to TRBJ1-2; the D gene is possibly TRBD1 (5 bases). V was trimmed by 4 bases and J by 7 bases, leaving 31 bases between them. The CDR3 is made up of 18 amino acids. Germline V CDR1 and CDR2: DFQATT, SNEGSKA (reference sequence). The DNA of the CDR3 is TGCAGTGCTACGCCGGACACGGTGGTGGAGTATAAGGGTCCTGGCTACACCTTC. It encodes CSATPDTVVEYKGPGYTF.

V usage is TRBV20-1 and J usage is TRBJ1-2, with TRBD1 matching 11 bases. This CDR3 is 15 amino acids long. Germline CDR1 and CDR2: DFQATT and SNEGSKA (reference sequence). After removal of 0 bases from V and 6 bases from J, the junction contained 6 bases not matched to a gene. The CDR3 bases are TGCAGTGCTAGAGAACCGGGACAGGGGGGAAATGGCTACACCTTC. Translation gives CSAREPGQGGNGYTF.

In DNA form, the CDR3 reads TGTGCCAGCAGTTACGCTTTTAACTATGGCTACACCTTC. Its protein product is CASSYAFNYGYTF. J is TRBJ1-2 and V is TRBV6-8; D remains unclear. V was shortened by 2 bases and J by 1 base, with 5 bases between the two germline ends. The length of the CDR3 is 13 residues. Germline loops: CDR1 MNHGY, CDR2 SAAAGT.

V is TRBV6-1 and J is TRBJ2-4; D uncertain. This CDR3 has 14 amino acids. Trimming pared 4 bases from V and 0 bases from J, leaving 7 bases between. CDR1 is MNHNS, CDR2 SASEGT, per germline. The CDR3 loop reads CASSATVAKNIQYF. The CDR3 DNA reads TGTGCCAGCAGTGCGACTGTAGCCAAAAACATTCAGTACTTC.

CDR3 bases: TGTGCCAGCAGGGGACAGGGATTTGATGAGCAGTTCTTC. It yields the protein CASRGQGFDEQFF. This chain uses TRBV4-2 with TRBJ2-1; 9 bases fit TRBD1. V dropped 6 bases and J dropped 8; count of bases not matched to a gene: 5. This CDR3 has 13 residues. From germline, CDR1 is LGHNA and CDR2 YNFKEQ.

The chain is built from TRBV28 and TRBJ1-2, with 7 nucleotides matching TRBD1. J lost 6 bases, V lost 5 bases, and 6 bases had no gene match. The germline V gene encodes CDR1 MDHEN and CDR2 SYDVKM. The CDR3 has 13 residues. CDR3 sequence: CASSRGGADGYTF. The CDR3 region has the DNA TGTGCCAGCAGTCGAGGGGGCGCGGATGGCTACACCTTC.